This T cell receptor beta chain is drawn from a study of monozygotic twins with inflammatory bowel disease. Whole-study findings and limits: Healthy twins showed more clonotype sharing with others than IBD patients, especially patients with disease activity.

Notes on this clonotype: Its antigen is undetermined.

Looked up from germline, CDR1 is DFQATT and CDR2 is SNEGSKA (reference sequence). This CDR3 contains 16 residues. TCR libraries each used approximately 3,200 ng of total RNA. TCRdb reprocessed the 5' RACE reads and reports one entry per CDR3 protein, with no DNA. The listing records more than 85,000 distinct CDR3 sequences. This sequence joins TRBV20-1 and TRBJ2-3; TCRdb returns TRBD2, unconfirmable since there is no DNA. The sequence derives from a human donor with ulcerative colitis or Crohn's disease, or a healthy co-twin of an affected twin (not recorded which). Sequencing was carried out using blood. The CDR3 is CSASPSTSGGSGTQYF.